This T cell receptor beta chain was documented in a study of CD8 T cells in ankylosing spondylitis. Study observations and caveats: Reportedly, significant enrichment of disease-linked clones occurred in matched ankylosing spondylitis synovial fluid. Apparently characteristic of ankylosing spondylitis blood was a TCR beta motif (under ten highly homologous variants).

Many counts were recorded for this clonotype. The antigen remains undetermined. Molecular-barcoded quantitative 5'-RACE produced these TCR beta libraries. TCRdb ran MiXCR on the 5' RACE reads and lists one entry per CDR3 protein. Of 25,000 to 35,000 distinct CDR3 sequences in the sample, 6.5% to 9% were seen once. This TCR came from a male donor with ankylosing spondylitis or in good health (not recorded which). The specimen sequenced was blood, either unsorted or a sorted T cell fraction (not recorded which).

The CDR3: CAISEGVSGANVLTF. The CDR3, as DNA: TGTGCCATCAGTGAAGGTGTCTCTGGGGCCAACGTCCTGACTTTC. The gene calls are TRBV10-3 and TRBJ2-6; D not certain. The CDR3 has 15 amino acids. The germline V and J ends were trimmed by 3 bases and 0 bases, with 6 bases remaining between them. Germline values: CDR1 ENHRY, CDR2 SYGVKD.